The 16 T cell receptor beta chains reported below all come from one sample, sequenced in a study of T cells in Graves' hyperthyroidism and ophthalmopathy. Researchers took RNA transcripts and amplified the TCR beta CDR3 regions from them. HTBI primers drove first-round RT-PCR of the TCR CDR3. TCRdb passed the multiplex PCR reads through MiXCR, listing each CDR3 protein once. This table holds 500,000 to 800,000 distinct CDR3 sequences, around 15% found once. The sample comprised blood. These receptors came from a woman aged 45 to 65 with Graves' ophthalmopathy.

This sequence joins TRBV27 and TRBJ2-4; 8 nucleotides agree with TRBD2. Germline V CDR1 and CDR2: MNHEY, SMNVEV (reference sequence). V lost 5 bases, J lost 0 bases, and 15 bases stayed unmatched. CDR3 length equals 19 residues. In DNA form, the CDR3 reads TGTGCCAGCAGTGTTTTTTCCTCTAGCGGGCGGTTAGCCAAAAACATTCAGTACTTC. Protein: CASSVFSSSGRLAKNIQYF.

This clonotype has ten or more counts. The chain joins TRBV20-1 to TRBJ1-1; D may be TRBD1 (5 bases). Between the trimmed V and J ends, which lost 7 bases and 1 base, there was a span of 13 bases. CDR1 is DFQATT, CDR2 SNEGSKA, per germline (reference sequence). The CDR3 sequence is 13 residues long. This chain's CDR3 is CSETGLQNTEAFF. The CDR3 nucleotides read TGCAGTGAAACGGGACTCCAGAACACTGAAGCTTTCTTT.

This clonotype appeared many times. V gene TRBV2 combines with J gene TRBJ2-7; D perhaps matches TRBD2 (5 bases). Germline CDR1 SNHLY, CDR2 FYNNEI. CDR3 length: 16 amino acids. The V and J ends lost 1 base and 3 bases respectively, with 16 bases between them. CDR3 nucleotide sequence: TGTGCCAGCAGTGAAGGGCGGGCAGTGCATCACTACGAGCAGTACTTC. Residues: CASSEGRAVHHYEQYF. Variable domain in full (rest from reference TRBV2 and TRBJ2-7): EPEVTQTPSHQVTQMGQEVILRCVPISNHLYFYWYRQILGQKVEFLVSFYNNEISEKSEIFDDQFSVERPDGSNFTLKIRSTKLEDSAMYFCASSEGRAVHHYEQYFGPGTRLTVT.

This clonotype has ten or more counts. The V call is TRBV11-3, the J call TRBJ2-1; TRBD2 agrees at 7 bases. The trim removed 5 bases at V and 10 bases at J, leaving 20 bases unmatched. From germline, CDR1 is SGHNT and CDR2 YENEEA. CDR3 length equals 17 residues. DNA of the CDR3: TGTGCCAGCAGCCCCCGGCAGCAGACGGGAGGTATTGAGGAGCAGTTCTTC. Protein product: CASSPRQQTGGIEEQFF.

The chain carries TRBV9 and TRBJ2-7; weak D call: TRBD1 (5 bases). Per the germline V gene, CDR1 is SGDLS and CDR2 is YYNGEE. Trimming took 0 bases from V and 0 from J, leaving 13 bases between them. The CDR3 has 16 amino acids. In DNA, the CDR3 is TGTGCCAGCAGCGTAGCGGCTGACAGTTACTCCTACGAGCAGTACTTC. Protein sequence: CASSVAADSYSYEQYF.

This clonotype was counted a few times. This chain connects TRBV4-1 to TRBJ1-1; 7 bases line up with TRBD1. Germline loops: CDR1 MGHRA, CDR2 YSYEKL. The CDR3 sequence is 18 residues long. With V trimmed by 0 bases and J by 0 bases, 10 bases remained unmatched. The CDR3 DNA is TGCGCCAGCAGCCAAGAATCCCGATACAGGGGTTTGAACACTGAAGCTTTCTTT. It codes for CASSQESRYRGLNTEAFF.

The chain has TRBV27 and TRBJ2-1, with D maybe TRBD1 (5 bases). In germline, CDR1 is MNHEY, CDR2 SMNVEV (reference sequence). The CDR3 has 16 residues. V lost 7 bases to trimming and J lost 0 bases, with 16 bases between them. Here the CDR3 reads CASMGQGLNSYNEQFF. CDR3 in DNA: TGTGCCAGCATGGGCCAGGGATTGAACTCCTACAATGAGCAGTTCTTC.

This chain's CDR3 is CASSEWVRGFSGNTIYF. The CDR3 DNA reads TGTGCCAGCAGTGAATGGGTTCGGGGGTTCTCTGGAAACACCATATATTTT. The V call is TRBV6-1, the J call TRBJ1-3; tentative D call: TRBD1 (5 bases). Per germline, CDR1 MNHNS and CDR2 SASEGT. V lost 2 bases, J lost 0 bases, and 14 bases lay in between. CDR3 length equals 17 residues.

This clonotype appeared a few times. V is TRBV28 and J is TRBJ2-7; 14 bases line up with TRBD2. The CDR3 extends over 16 amino acids. The ends lost 6 bases at V and 7 bases at J; junction bases unmatched: 11. Germline V CDR1 and CDR2: MDHEN, SYDVKM. The chain's CDR3 is CASRPGTSGSLWEQYF. DNA of the CDR3: TGTGCCAGCAGGCCCGGGACTAGCGGGAGTCTGTGGGAGCAGTACTTC.

This clonotype showed up many times. The gene calls are TRBV12-3 or TRBV12-4 and TRBJ2-7, with unresolved D. Trimming cost V 6 bases and J 8 bases, with 26 bases left between them. This CDR3 is built from 16 residues. This CDR3 is CASSPPSTFATAQQYF. DNA of the CDR3: TGTGCCAGCAGCCCACCCAGCACTTTCGCTACAGCCCAGCAGTACTTC.

This clonotype was detected only a few times. The genes are TRBV30 and TRBJ2-1, with unresolved D. The CDR3 runs 12 residues. Trimming removed 0 bases from V and 5 bases from J, with 5 bases in between. Germline V gives CDR1 GTSNPN, CDR2 SVGIG (reference sequence). The CDR3: CAWSVHHNEQFF. For the CDR3, the DNA is TGTGCCTGGAGTGTACACCACAATGAGCAGTTCTTC. Full variable domain (rest looked up from reference TRBV30 and TRBJ2-1): SQTIHQWPATLVQPVGSPLSLECTVEGTSNPNLYWYRQAAGRGLQLLFYSVGIGQISSEVPQNLSASRPQDRQFILSSKKLLLSDSGFYLCAWSVHHNEQFFGPGTRLTVL.

The table lists this clonotype with many counts. The V call is TRBV20-1, the J call TRBJ2-3; possibly TRBD1 or TRBD2 for D (6 bases each). The CDR3 totals 14 residues. Germline CDR1 reads DFQATT; CDR2 reads SNEGSKA (reference sequence). The V and J ends lost 6 bases and 3 bases respectively, with 16 bases between them. The CDR3 loop reads CSAEGGTLTDTQYF. Here the CDR3 DNA reads TGCAGTGCGGAGGGCGGGACACTTACAGATACGCAGTATTTT.

There are a few counts of this clonotype. V gene TRBV5-1 combines with J gene TRBJ2-7, with 7 bases fitting TRBD1. With V trimmed by 4 bases and J by 0 bases, 4 bases remained unmatched. CDR1 and CDR2 (germline): SGHRS, YFSETQ. The CDR3 has 14 amino acids. For the CDR3, the DNA is TGCGCCAGCAGCCATACAGGGGCCTCCTACGAGCAGTACTTC. Translating it yields CASSHTGASYEQYF.

The chain links TRBV5-4 to TRBJ2-7; D possibly corresponds to TRBD1 (5 bases). This CDR3 has 15 amino acids. The V end lost 1 base, the J end lost 2 bases, and 13 bases lay between the germline ends. In germline, CDR1 is SGHNT, CDR2 YYREEE (reference sequence). This chain's CDR3 is CASSLPRGATYEQYF. The CDR3 DNA reads as TGTGCCAGCAGCTTGCCCCGTGGGGCTACCTACGAGCAGTACTTC.

This clonotype was counted many times. The CDR3 coding sequence is TGTGCCAGCAGGCGGACTAGCGGGAGGGGACCAGATACGCAGTATTTT. This encodes CASRRTSGRGPDTQYF. The rearrangement uses TRBV2 and TRBJ2-3, with 15 bases identical to TRBD2. The CDR3 spans 16 residues. Germline V gene data show CDR1 as SNHLY and CDR2 as FYNNEI. Trimming at V came to 6 bases and at J to 4 bases, leaving 5 bases not matched to a gene.

This clonotype was recorded at least ten times. This rearrangement joins TRBV7-9 to TRBJ2-7, with D unresolved. Germline CDR1 SEHNR, CDR2 FQNEAQ (reference sequence). Trimming left V 2 bases short and J 5 bases short, with 13 bases between. This CDR3 region has 14 residues. DNA for the CDR3: TGTGCCAGCAGCTTACGGCAGCGTTGGAACGAGCAGTACTTC. It codes for CASSLRQRWNEQYF.